This T cell receptor (beta chain) came from a study of CD8 T cells in ankylosing spondylitis. General study results and limits: Reactive arthritis synovial fluid and blood previously showed some of these motif variants. Peripheral blood samples showed relatively rare disease-linked clones, and these clones were CD8+.

About this clonotype: Antigen unknown.

Molecular-barcoded quantitative 5'-RACE produced these TCR beta libraries. Each CDR3 protein is one row after TCRdb ran MiXCR on the 5' RACE reads. The sample consists of 25,000 or so distinct CDR3 sequences, 7.9% of them appearing once. The clonotype comes from a male donor with ankylosing spondylitis or in good health (not recorded which). The sample comprised blood.

The DNA for the CDR3 is TGCGCCAGCAGGGGGACTGGGCAGGCGGGAAAAGCTTTCTTT. Translated: CASRGTGQAGKAFF. This chain joins TRBV10-2 and TRBJ1-1, with D perhaps TRBD1 (5 bases). The CDR3 totals 14 residues. The ends were cut back, 6 bases at V and 9 bases at J, with 20 bases in the middle. Germline CDR1 reads WSHSY; CDR2 reads SAAADI.